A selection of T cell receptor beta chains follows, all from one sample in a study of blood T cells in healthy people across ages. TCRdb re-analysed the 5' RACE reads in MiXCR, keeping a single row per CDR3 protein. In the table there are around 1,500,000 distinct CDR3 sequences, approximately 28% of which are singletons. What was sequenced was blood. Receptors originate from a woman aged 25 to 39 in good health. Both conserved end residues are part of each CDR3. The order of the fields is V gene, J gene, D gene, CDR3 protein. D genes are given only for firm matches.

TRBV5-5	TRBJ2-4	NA	CASSQGSYGQYF
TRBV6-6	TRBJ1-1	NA	CASTLDSEAFF
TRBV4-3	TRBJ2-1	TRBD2	CASSQAPSGSVYNEQFF
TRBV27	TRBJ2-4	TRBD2	CASSPQGLARNIQYF
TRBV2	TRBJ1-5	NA	CASSAGRLSDISNQPQHF
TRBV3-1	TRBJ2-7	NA	CASSQDWSGVVRYEQYF
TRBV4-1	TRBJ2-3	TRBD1	CASSQDAPQGATDTQYF
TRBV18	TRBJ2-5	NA	CASSPPTGGKEETQYF
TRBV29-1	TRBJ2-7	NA	CSVRRGGSYEQYF
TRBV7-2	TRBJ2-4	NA	CASSLGGALKNIQYF
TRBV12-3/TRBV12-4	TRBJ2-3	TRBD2	CASSLKSTSGGYTDTQYF
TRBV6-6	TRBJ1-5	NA	CASSYTGRRSNQPQHF
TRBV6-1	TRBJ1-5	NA	CAGRWNQPQHF
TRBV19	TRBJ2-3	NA	CASSGGGHPSTDTQYF
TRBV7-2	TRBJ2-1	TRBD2	CASSFRGEGLYNEQFF
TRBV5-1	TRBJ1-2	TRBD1	CASSVGGTGAYGYTF
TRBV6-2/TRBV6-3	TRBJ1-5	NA	CASTKARQPQHF
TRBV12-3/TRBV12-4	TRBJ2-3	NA	CASSLGASVNTDTQYF
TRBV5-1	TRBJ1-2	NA	CASSLDSAYYGYTF
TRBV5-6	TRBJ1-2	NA	CASSPDYNYGYTF
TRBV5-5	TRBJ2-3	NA	CASSGGTFSTDTQYF
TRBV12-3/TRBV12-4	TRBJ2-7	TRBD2	CASREGGLAFYEQYF
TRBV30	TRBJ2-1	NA	CASKKSSYNEQFF